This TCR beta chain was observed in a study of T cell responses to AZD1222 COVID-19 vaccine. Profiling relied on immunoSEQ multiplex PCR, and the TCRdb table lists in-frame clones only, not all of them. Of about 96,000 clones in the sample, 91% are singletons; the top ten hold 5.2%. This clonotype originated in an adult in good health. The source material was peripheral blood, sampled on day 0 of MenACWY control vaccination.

CDR3 region: CAISESDFGGSPLHF. CDR3 nucleotides: TGTGCCATCAGTGAGTCGGACTTCGGGGGTTCACCCCTCCACTTT. This chain links TRBV10-3 with TRBJ1-6; TRBD1 is a possible D gene (5 bases). Germline CDR1 and CDR2: ENHRY and SYGVKD. The V and J ends lost 0 bases and 9 bases respectively, with 12 bases between them. The CDR3 covers 15 residues.